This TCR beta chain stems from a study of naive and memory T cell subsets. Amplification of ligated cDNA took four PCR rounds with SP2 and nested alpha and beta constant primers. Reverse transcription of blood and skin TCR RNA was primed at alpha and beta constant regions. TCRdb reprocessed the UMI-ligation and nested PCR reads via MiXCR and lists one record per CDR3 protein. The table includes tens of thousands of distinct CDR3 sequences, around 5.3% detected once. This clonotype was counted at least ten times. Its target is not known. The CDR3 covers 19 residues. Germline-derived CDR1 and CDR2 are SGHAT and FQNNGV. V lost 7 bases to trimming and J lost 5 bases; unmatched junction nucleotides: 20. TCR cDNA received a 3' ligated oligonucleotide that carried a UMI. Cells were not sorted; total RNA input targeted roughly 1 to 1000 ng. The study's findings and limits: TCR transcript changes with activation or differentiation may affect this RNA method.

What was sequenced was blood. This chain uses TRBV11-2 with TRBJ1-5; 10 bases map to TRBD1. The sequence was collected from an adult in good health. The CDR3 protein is CASNSALSVGDRGDQPQHF. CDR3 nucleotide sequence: TGTGCCAGCAACTCCGCACTTTCCGTTGGGGACAGGGGAGATCAGCCCCAGCATTTT.